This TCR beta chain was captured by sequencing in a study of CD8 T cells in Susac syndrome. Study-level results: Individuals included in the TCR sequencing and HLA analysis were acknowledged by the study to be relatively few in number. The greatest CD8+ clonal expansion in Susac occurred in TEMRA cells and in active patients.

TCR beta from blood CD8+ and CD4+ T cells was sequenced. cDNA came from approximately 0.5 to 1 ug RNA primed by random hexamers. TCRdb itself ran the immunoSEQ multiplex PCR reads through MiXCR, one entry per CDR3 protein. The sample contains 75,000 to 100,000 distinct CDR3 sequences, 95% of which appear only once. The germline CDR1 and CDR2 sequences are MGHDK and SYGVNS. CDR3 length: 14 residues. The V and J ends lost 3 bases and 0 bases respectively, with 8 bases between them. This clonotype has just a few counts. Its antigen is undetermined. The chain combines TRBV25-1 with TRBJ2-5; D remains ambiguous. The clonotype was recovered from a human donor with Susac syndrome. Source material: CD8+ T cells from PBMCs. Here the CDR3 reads CASSEDGYQETQYF. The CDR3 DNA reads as TGTGCCAGCAGTGAGGACGGATACCAAGAGACCCAGTACTTC.